The 23 T cell receptor beta chains in this list originate from one sample, sequenced in a study of T cells in Graves' hyperthyroidism and ophthalmopathy. The investigators amplified TCR beta CDR3 regions from RNA transcripts. TCR CDR3 regions were first amplified by RT-PCR with HTBI primers. From the multiplex PCR reads, TCRdb called clonotypes with MiXCR, one entry per CDR3 protein. Of a few hundred thousand distinct CDR3 sequences in the sample, roughly 15% were seen once. Sequencing was performed on blood. These TCRs come from a woman in her twenties or thirties with Graves' ophthalmopathy.

Ten or more counts support this clonotype. The CDR3 bases are TGTGCCAGCAGCCAAGATCGCGGAGGGAGTAAGCCCGGGGAGCTGTTTTTT. Translating gives CASSQDRGGSKPGELFF. The V and J genes are TRBV14 and TRBJ2-2; D might be TRBD2 (6 bases). Trimming cost V 0 bases and J 6 bases, with 17 bases left between them. This CDR3 contains 17 residues. Germline V gene data show CDR1 as SGHDN and CDR2 as FVKESK.

This clonotype was counted only a few times. The V and J genes are TRBV7-3 and TRBJ2-1; no clear D. The CDR3 spans 13 residues. Germline CDR1 SGHTA, CDR2 FQGTGA. The V gene lost 0 bases and the J gene lost 9 bases, with 9 bases spanning the gap. CDR3 amino acids: CASSLTVRSEQFF. The DNA of the CDR3 is TGTGCCAGCAGCTTAACTGTTCGCAGTGAGCAGTTCTTC.

This clonotype has at least ten counts. The chain couples TRBV7-2 to TRBJ2-5; D possibly corresponds to TRBD2 (6 bases). Trimming took off 5 bases at V and 7 bases at J, with 20 bases between the two ends. Germline CDR1 reads SGHTA; CDR2 reads FQGNSA. The CDR3 totals 15 residues. This CDR3 is CASSHRFGGIGTQYF. The CDR3 nucleotides read TGTGCCAGCAGCCACCGTTTCGGAGGGATCGGGACCCAGTACTTC. The complete variable domain, with remaining parts taken from reference TRBV7-2 and TRBJ2-5, reads GAGVSQSPSNKVTEKGKDVELRCDPISGHTALYWYRQSLGQGLEFLIYFQGNSAPDKSGLPSDRFSAERTGGSVSTLTIQRTQQEDSAVYLCASSHRFGGIGTQYFGPGTRLLVL.

Only a few counts were recorded for this clonotype. One end of the junction does not line up with germline, which may come from a read error. The genes are TRBV2 and TRBJ2-6, with TRBD1 matching 9 bases. The CDR3 extends over 16 amino acids. Looked up from germline, CDR1 is SNHLY and CDR2 is FYNNEI. In DNA form, the CDR3 reads TGTGCCAGCAGGGGACCGGGACAGGGATTGGCCAACGTCCTGGCTTTC. It translates to CASRGPGQGLANVLAF. Together with reference TRBV2 and TRBJ2-6, the CDR3 gives the full variable domain: EPEVTQTPSHQVTQMGQEVILRCVPISNHLYFYWYRQILGQKVEFLVSFYNNEISEKSEIFDDQFSVERPDGSNFTLKIRSTKLEDSAMYFCASRGPGQGLANVLAFGAGSRLTVL.

This clonotype was counted ten times or more. The chain is built from TRBV3-1 and TRBJ1-2; weak D call: TRBD1 (5 bases). The CDR3 covers 17 residues. The germline V gene encodes CDR1 LGHDT and CDR2 YNNKEL (reference sequence). The V end lost 0 bases, the J end lost 5 bases, and 19 bases lay between the germline ends. In DNA form, the CDR3 reads TGTGCCAGCAGCCAAGATCACGGGGCGGCATCGTCTTATGGCTACACCTTC. Translation gives CASSQDHGAASSYGYTF.

This chain links TRBV10-2 with TRBJ2-7; D call uncertain. This CDR3 region has 14 residues. With 5 bases removed from V and 2 bases from J, the gap between germline ends came to 13 bases. Germline V lookup: CDR1 WSHSY, CDR2 SAAADI. CDR3 DNA: TGCGCCAGCAGTTATCACATGATCCCCTACGAGCAGTACTTC. Protein product: CASSYHMIPYEQYF.

This clonotype was seen repeatedly, ten times or more. The rearrangement uses TRBV12-3 or TRBV12-4 and TRBJ1-3; D uncertain. The CDR3 runs to 16 residues. CDR3 protein: CATLGSPGGAGNTIYF. CDR3 sequence (DNA): TGTGCTACTTTGGGGAGTCCCGGCGGGGCTGGAAACACCATATATTTT.

The J gene is TRBJ2-3, the V gene TRBV7-2; 14 bases fit TRBD2. Germline values: CDR1 SGHTA, CDR2 FQGNSA. J was trimmed by 5 bases and V by 4 bases; bases with no gene match: 20. The CDR3 length is 21 residues. CDR3 in amino acids: CASSWDRPLAGLAGAKDTQYF. The CDR3 DNA follows: TGTGCCAGCAGCTGGGATCGGCCCTTGGCGGGACTAGCGGGGGCGAAAGATACGCAGTATTTT.

This clonotype occurred many times. The chain carries TRBV19 and TRBJ1-1; D unresolved. Trimming removed 1 base from V and 1 base from J, with 7 bases in between. The CDR3 sequence is 14 residues long. CDR1 is LNHDA, CDR2 SQIVND, per germline (reference sequence). The CDR3 DNA reads as TGTGCCAGTAGTATAGCAATCGCGAACACTGAAGCTTTCTTT. It codes for CASSIAIANTEAFF.

The J gene is TRBJ2-3, the V gene TRBV19; TRBD2 agrees at 11 bases. Germline V gives CDR1 LNHDA, CDR2 SQIVND (reference sequence). The length of the CDR3 is 15 residues. The ends lost 8 bases at V and 6 bases at J; junction bases unmatched: 10. The CDR3 DNA is TGTGCCAGTCGACGGCTAGCGGGGGGCCTGGATACGCAGTATTTT. Translation gives CASRRLAGGLDTQYF. The variable domain in full, completed from reference TRBV19 and TRBJ2-3, reads DGGITQSPKYLFRKEGQNVTLSCEQNLNHDAMYWYRQDPGQGLRLIYYSQIVNDFQKGDIAEGYSVSREKKESFPLTVTSAQKNPTAFYLCASRRLAGGLDTQYFGPGTRLTVL.

This clonotype came up a few times. The rearrangement links TRBV5-1 to TRBJ2-7; D is ambiguous. V lost 0 bases, J lost 2 bases, and 15 bases lay in between. The CDR3 consists of 16 residues. CDR1 and CDR2 (germline): SGHRS, YFSETQ. CDR3 sequence: CASSLAGVGCTYEQYF. CDR3 DNA: TGCGCCAGCAGCTTGGCCGGCGTTGGATGCACCTACGAGCAGTACTTC.

This clonotype was detected a few times. The chain combines TRBV5-1 with TRBJ2-5; 8 bases are shared with TRBD2. Germline V lookup: CDR1 SGHRS, CDR2 YFSETQ. The V gene end was trimmed by 3 bases and the J gene end by 1 base; junction bases not matched to a gene: 2. The CDR3 runs to 14 residues. The CDR3 protein is CASSSAGVQETQYF. CDR3 coding DNA: TGCGCCAGCAGCTCAGCGGGGGTCCAAGAGACCCAGTACTTC.

The CDR3 spells CASSQRGLGYGYTF. As DNA, the CDR3 is TGTGCCAGCAGCCAGAGGGGGCTGGGGTATGGCTACACCTTC. The chain employs TRBV27 and TRBJ1-2; TRBD1 matches at 7 bases. CDR3 length equals 14 residues. The germline V gene has CDR1 MNHEY and CDR2 SMNVEV (reference sequence). The J segment lost 5 bases and the V segment lost 6 bases, leaving 9 bases of the junction unmatched.

In the case of this clonotype: Because the CDR3's place on the DNA is in doubt, the DNA is left out and the CDR3 is given as listed by TCRdb. The gene calls are TRBV19 and TRBJ2-3. CDR1 LNHDA and CDR2 SQIVND come from the germline V gene (reference sequence). The CDR3 spans 14 amino acids, including both terminal residues. The CDR3 is CASTSVDATDTQYF.

This clonotype showed up many times. V gene TRBV27 combines with J gene TRBJ2-1; tentative D call: TRBD1 (5 bases). Between the trimmed V and J ends, which lost 6 bases and 4 bases, there was a span of 16 bases. Germline V gene lookup returns CDR1 MNHEY and CDR2 SMNVEV (reference sequence). The length of the CDR3 is 15 residues. CDR3 coding DNA: TGTGCCAGCAGGAAAAGGACATCCTCTTACAATGAGCAGTTCTTC. Protein: CASRKRTSSYNEQFF.

This clonotype occurred many times. This sequence joins TRBV20-1 and TRBJ2-3, with TRBD1 identical over 9 bases. With V trimmed by 7 bases and J by 2 bases, 13 bases remained unmatched. Germline V gives CDR1 DFQATT, CDR2 SNEGSKA (reference sequence). This CDR3 has 16 amino acids. The CDR3 DNA is TGCAGTGGCGGTTTTATGACAGGGGGACACACAGATACGCAGTATTTT. Translated, it gives CSGGFMTGGHTDTQYF.

In this sample, this clonotype turned up many times. The chain joins TRBV28 to TRBJ1-2, with a possible D match to TRBD1 (5 bases). The CDR3 loop spans 15 amino acids. V lost 3 bases and J 2 bases, leaving 13 bases between the germline ends. Germline V lookup: CDR1 MDHEN, CDR2 SYDVKM. The DNA of the CDR3 is TGTGCCAGCAGTTTCCGCGGGGGGGGGAACTATGGCTACACCTTC. Amino acids: CASSFRGGGNYGYTF.

This clonotype was seen repeatedly, ten times or more. The chain recombines TRBV14 with TRBJ2-2; D ambiguous. Between the trimmed V and J ends, which lost 2 bases and 6 bases, there was a span of 7 bases. Germline CDR1 and CDR2: SGHDN and FVKESK. The CDR3 length is 13 residues. The CDR3 reads CASSQSGPGELFF. CDR3 coding DNA: TGTGCCAGCAGCCAATCAGGTCCCGGGGAGCTGTTTTTT.

This clonotype was seen at least ten times. The rearrangement uses TRBV11-2 and TRBJ2-7, with D unresolved. Trimming cost V 5 bases and J 5 bases, with 13 bases left between them. CDR3 length equals 13 residues. Germline CDR1 is SGHAT and CDR2 is FQNNGV. The CDR3 loop reads CASSPRPADEQYF. The CDR3 DNA reads TGTGCCAGCAGCCCCCGGCCCGCCGACGAGCAGTACTTC.

This clonotype has a count of ten or more. The germline gene is not matched at one end of the junction; a read error may be the cause. The rearrangement uses TRBV7-7 and TRBJ1-6; D call uncertain. The CDR3 totals 17 residues. Germline lookup yields CDR1 SSHAT and CDR2 FNYEAQ (reference sequence). In nucleotides, the CDR3 is TGTGCTAGCAATTCCACGGCTACGAGCTCCTATAATTCACCCCTCCACTTT. Translating it yields CASNSTATSSYNSPLHF.

There are a few counts of this clonotype. Being one base from a much bigger clone, this may be a read error. The chain has TRBV12-3 or TRBV12-4 and TRBJ1-1; TRBD1 is a possible D gene (5 bases). Trimming cost V 3 bases and J 5 bases, with 13 bases left between them. The CDR3 runs to 14 residues. This CDR3 is CASSLGGSRTEAFF. The CDR3 nucleotides read TGTGCCAGCAGTTTGGGGGGGAGTAGGACTGAAGCTTTCTTT.

This clonotype showed up many times. V usage is TRBV20-1 and J usage is TRBJ1-4, with 8 bases fitting TRBD1. Germline V lookup: CDR1 DFQATT, CDR2 SNEGSKA (reference sequence). This CDR3 has 13 amino acids. V lost 5 bases to trimming and J lost 7 bases; unmatched junction nucleotides: 6. For the CDR3, the DNA is TGCAGTGCTCGGGACAGGTCGAGTGAAAAACTGTTTTTT. It yields the protein CSARDRSSEKLFF.

This clonotype was found many times. The V and J genes are TRBV6-1 and TRBJ2-1; 11 positions agree with TRBD1. The CDR3 consists of 19 residues. The V and J ends lost 0 bases and 10 bases, in that order; junction bases with no gene match: 17. The germline V gene encodes CDR1 MNHNS and CDR2 SASEGT. CDR3 region: CASSEAYPPYGQGAGEQFF. CDR3 DNA: TGTGCCAGCAGTGAAGCTTATCCGCCCTACGGACAGGGGGCTGGGGAGCAGTTCTTC.